This T cell receptor (beta chain) comes out of a study of T-cell reconstitution after alpha-beta-depleted transplantation in children. This clonotype was detected ten times or more. Its antigen is unknown. Unique molecular identifiers featured in how the TCRbeta library was prepared. TCRdb analysed the PCR reads with MiXCR anew, one entry per CDR3 protein. The sample lists about 29,000 distinct CDR3 sequences, about 5.8% seen once, with roughly 7% in the top ten. Study-level results: Once a year had passed after transplant, T-cell counts and diversity came mostly from newly produced T cells. Elevated TCRbeta diversity at day 60 was traced, in some patients, to surviving recipient T cells and thymic progenitors. Expanded clones from the graft, numbering several hundred, reportedly supplied alpha-beta T cells about two months after transplant.

CDR3 length: 18 residues. Germline-derived CDR1 and CDR2 are LGHNA and YNFKEQ. The V and J ends lost 2 bases and 3 bases, in that order; junction bases with no gene match: 11. Source: PBMCs, mostly from graft donor cells, taken 180 days after TCRalphabeta/CD19-depleted stem cell transplant. The V and J genes are TRBV4-2 and TRBJ2-1, with 9 nucleotides matching TRBD2. The sequence was obtained from a male patient between 5 and 17 years old who had a stem cell transplant for acute myeloid leukemia, so the T cells may come from the graft donor. The CDR3 region has the DNA TGTGCCAGCAGCCAAAGGGGTAGCGGGGGCCGGGGCTACAATGAGCAGTTCTTC. This translates into CASSQRGSGGRGYNEQFF.